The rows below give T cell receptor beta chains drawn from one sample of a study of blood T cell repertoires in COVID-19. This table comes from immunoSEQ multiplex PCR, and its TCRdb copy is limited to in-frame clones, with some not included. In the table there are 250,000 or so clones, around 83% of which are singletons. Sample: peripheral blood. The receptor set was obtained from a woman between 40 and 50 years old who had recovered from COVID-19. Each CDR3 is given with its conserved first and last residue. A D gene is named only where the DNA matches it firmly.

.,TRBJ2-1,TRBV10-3,CAISVGYNEQFF
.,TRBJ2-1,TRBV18,CASSLAVNEYNEQFF
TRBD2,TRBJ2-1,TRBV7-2,CASSLGLATNNEQFF
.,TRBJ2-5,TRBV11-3,CASSIQETQYF
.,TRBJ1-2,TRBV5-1,CASSSLGAANYGYTF
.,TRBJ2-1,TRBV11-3,CASSLDRWNEQFF
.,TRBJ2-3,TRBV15,CATSRGRGSGTDTQYF
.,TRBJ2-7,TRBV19,CASSMGDGSSYEQYF
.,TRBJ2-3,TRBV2,CASIIETDTQYF
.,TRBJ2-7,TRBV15,CATSRTRETYEQYF
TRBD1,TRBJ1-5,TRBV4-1,CASSQDRATGGGNQPQHF
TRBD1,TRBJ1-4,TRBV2,CASSHQGANNEKLFF
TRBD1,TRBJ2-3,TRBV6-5,CASSRQGVTDTQYF
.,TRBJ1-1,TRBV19,CASSILPGAPVNTEAFF
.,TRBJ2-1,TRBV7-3,CASSQRAGTGHEQFF
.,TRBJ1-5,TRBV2,CASRQGMGQPQHF